Each of the 20 T cell receptor beta chains below was sequenced from the same sample in a study of cytomegalovirus exposure and HLA in healthy donors. This PCR relied on a set of 60 Vbeta primers and 13 Jbeta primers. Only in-frame clones appear in the TCRdb table, and some are missing; sequencing was by immunoSEQ multiplex PCR. The repertoire holds about 190,000 clones, with more than 80% as singletons. Sequenced: PBMCs. These receptors were collected from a boy aged 10-17 years in good health and CMV-seronegative.

The genes are TRBV19 and TRBJ1-4, with D tentatively TRBD1 (6 bases). Germline V lookup: CDR1 LNHDA, CDR2 SQIVND (reference sequence). The CDR3 contains 13 residues. The ends were cut back, 9 bases at V and 2 bases at J, with 10 bases in the middle. The CDR3 sequence: CARQGITNEKLFF. CDR3 nucleotide sequence: TGTGCCAGACAGGGAATCACTAATGAAAAACTGTTTTTT.

This CDR3 reads CASSIGDRLRLVAYNEQFF. The DNA for the CDR3 is TGTGCCAGTAGTATAGGGGACAGGTTACGACTAGTCGCCTACAATGAGCAGTTCTTC. The chain employs TRBV19 and TRBJ2-1, with 8 positions matching TRBD1. Germline loops: CDR1 LNHDA, CDR2 SQIVND (reference sequence). J gave up 2 bases and V 1 base, and 13 bases lay outside the gene matches. This CDR3 has 19 residues.

The chain employs TRBV6-1 and TRBJ2-1, with 11 positions matching TRBD2. The V segment lost 7 bases and the J segment 4 bases; nucleotides outside the gene matches: 6. CDR1 MNHNS and CDR2 SASEGT come from the germline V gene. CDR3 size: 15 residues. In nucleotides, the CDR3 is TGTGCCAGCACTTCCCTAGCGGGGGGTTACAATGAGCAGTTCTTC. Its translation is CASTSLAGGYNEQFF.

The rearrangement links TRBV4-1 to TRBJ2-3; D possibly corresponds to TRBD2 (5 bases). Germline V gene lookup returns CDR1 MGHRA and CDR2 YSYEKL. This CDR3 comprises 12 residues. V was cut by 4 bases and J by 8 bases, with 10 bases left in between. For the CDR3, the DNA is TGCGCCAGCAGCCCCCCGAGCGGTACGCAGTATTTT. It specifies CASSPPSGTQYF.

This clone was detected a few times. The chain links TRBV9 to TRBJ2-5; D might be TRBD2 (6 bases). The CDR3 is made up of 13 amino acids. Germline CDR1 reads SGDLS; CDR2 reads YYNGEE. V was trimmed by 3 bases and J by 6 bases, leaving 12 bases between them. For the CDR3, the DNA is TGTGCCAGCAGCGCCGGGACTCGGAAGACCCAGTACTTC. Amino acid sequence: CASSAGTRKTQYF.

This chain uses TRBV4-3 with TRBJ2-2; TRBD2 aligns across 8 bases. CDR1 LGHNA and CDR2 YSLEER come from the germline V gene. With V trimmed by 0 bases and J by 1 base, 7 bases remained unmatched. CDR3 length: 18 residues. CDR3 sequence (DNA): TGCGCCAGCAGCCAAGAAACTAGCGGAAACCTGAACACCGGGGAGCTGTTTTTT. Translation: CASSQETSGNLNTGELFF.

This chain connects TRBV27 to TRBJ1-4; possibly TRBD1 for D (6 bases). The CDR3 length is 14 residues. The V and J ends lost 2 bases and 7 bases respectively, with 11 bases between them. Per germline, CDR1 MNHEY and CDR2 SMNVEV (reference sequence). CDR3 in DNA: TGTGCCAGCAGTTTACGGGGGGCAGGTGAAAAACTGTTTTTT. It is translated as CASSLRGAGEKLFF.

The V call is TRBV5-1, the J call TRBJ1-1; 7 nucleotides align to TRBD1. Trimming took 2 bases from V and 1 from J; bases not matched to a gene: 8. The length of the CDR3 is 16 residues. The germline gives CDR1 SGHRS, CDR2 YFSETQ. Written as DNA, the CDR3 is TGCGCCAGCAGCTTTGCTACCGGGACAGAGAACACTGAAGCTTTCTTT. It encodes CASSFATGTENTEAFF.

J is TRBJ2-1 and V is TRBV7-9; TRBD1 matches 9 bases. CDR3 length: 15 residues. Unmatched junction bases numbered 4, after V lost 4 bases and J lost 3 bases. Germline-derived CDR1 and CDR2 are SEHNR and FQNEAQ (reference sequence). CDR3: CASSSRDRDYNEQFF. The CDR3 DNA sequence: TGTGCCAGCAGCTCGCGGGACAGGGACTACAATGAGCAGTTCTTC.

The chain uses TRBV11-2 and TRBJ2-5; 10 positions match TRBD1. The end of the DNA fits TRBJ2-7 better, so the J call may be wrong. The V gene's germline CDR1 is SGHAT and CDR2 FQNNGV. This CDR3 is 15 amino acids long. The CDR3 loop is CASSVDRGPIYEQYF. The CDR3 DNA is TGTGCCAGCAGTGTCGACAGGGGGCCTATCTACGAGCAGTACTTC.

V is TRBV2 and J is TRBJ1-1, with TRBD1 identical over 7 bases. The CDR3 contains 15 residues. With V trimmed by 6 bases and J by 7 bases, 14 bases remained unmatched. Germline CDR1 SNHLY, CDR2 FYNNEI. CDR3 sequence: CASRGVDRTGGEAFF. The CDR3 region has the DNA TGTGCCAGCAGGGGGGTTGATAGGACAGGAGGTGAAGCTTTCTTT.

This chain uses TRBV7-9 with TRBJ2-7, with TRBD1 as a possible D gene (6 bases). There are 15 residues in the CDR3. V was cut by 2 bases and J by 4 bases, with 15 bases left in between. Germline assignment: CDR1 SEHNR and CDR2 FQNEAQ (reference sequence). The CDR3 nucleotides read TGTGCCAGCAGCTTAACAGGGCGCGGGTGGTACGAGCAGTACTTC. It translates to CASSLTGRGWYEQYF.

This chain links TRBV5-4 with TRBJ2-7; no clear D. The CDR3 runs to 13 residues. V dropped 3 bases and J dropped 4 bases, with 11 bases sitting between them. Germline V gives CDR1 SGHNT, CDR2 YYREEE (reference sequence). As DNA, the CDR3 is TGTGCCAGCAGCTGGGCCATGACATACGAGCAGTACTTC. It is translated as CASSWAMTYEQYF.

The genes are TRBV4-2 and TRBJ1-1, with a tentative D call TRBD1 (6 bases). V lost 1 base to trimming and J lost 1 base, with 13 bases between them. The length of the CDR3 is 16 residues. CDR1 LGHNA and CDR2 YNFKEQ come from the germline V gene. DNA of the CDR3: TGTGCCAGCAGCCAAGGACTCGACAGGCGGAACACTGAAGCTTTCTTT. Residues: CASSQGLDRRNTEAFF.

This clone occurred a few times. This chain uses TRBV2 with TRBJ1-1; D ambiguous. From germline, CDR1 is SNHLY and CDR2 FYNNEI. Between the trimmed V and J ends, which lost 7 bases and 4 bases, there was a span of 19 bases. This CDR3 comprises 15 residues. CDR3 sequence: CASTVNTISGTEAFF. CDR3 nucleotides: TGTGCCAGCACCGTCAACACGATTTCAGGCACTGAAGCTTTCTTT.

This chain links TRBV7-9 with TRBJ1-1; D is perhaps TRBD1 (6 bases). The CDR3 runs 15 residues. Germline V lookup: CDR1 SEHNR, CDR2 FQNEAQ (reference sequence). Trimming removed 1 base at V and 0 bases at J, with 9 bases between. CDR3 DNA sequence: TGTGCCAGCAGCTTAGTGTCAGGGGTGAACACTGAAGCTTTCTTT. It translates to CASSLVSGVNTEAFF.

This clone was counted a single time. The chain carries TRBV6-5 and TRBJ2-1; TRBD1 aligns across 8 bases. Trimming removed 7 bases from V and 9 bases from J; junction bases left unmatched: 8. The CDR3 extends over 13 amino acids. CDR1 is MNHEY and CDR2 is SVGAGI in the germline V gene. The CDR3: CASTARGLFEQFF. DNA of the CDR3: TGTGCCAGCACGGCCAGGGGGCTTTTTGAGCAGTTCTTC.

J is TRBJ2-2 and V is TRBV30, with a possible D match to TRBD2 (6 bases). The length of the CDR3 is 14 residues. Trimming shortened V by 1 base and J by 0 bases, and 6 bases separated the two germline ends. The germline V gene has CDR1 GTSNPN and CDR2 SVGIG (reference sequence). The CDR3 loop is CAWSAGANTGELFF. The CDR3 region has the DNA TGTGCCTGGAGTGCGGGAGCGAACACCGGGGAGCTGTTTTTT.

This clone appeared a few times. The chain recombines TRBV12-5 with TRBJ1-1; 12 nucleotides match TRBD1. Germline V CDR1 and CDR2: LGHNT, FRNRAP. With V trimmed by 3 bases and J by 2 bases, 7 bases remained unmatched. This CDR3 contains 17 residues. The CDR3 DNA reads as TGTGCTAGTGGTTTTGGGACAGGGGGCTCTTCCAACACTGAAGCTTTCTTT. Residues: CASGFGTGGSSNTEAFF.

The chain joins TRBV4-1 to TRBJ2-2, with TRBD1 identical over 9 bases. Trimming removed 0 bases from V and 4 bases from J; junction bases left unmatched: 9. Germline-derived CDR1 and CDR2 are MGHRA and YSYEKL. The CDR3 length is 18 residues. CDR3 DNA sequence: TGCGCCAGCAGCCAAGAGAGCTCCGGGACAGGGATCACCGGGGAGCTGTTTTTT. This gives the protein CASSQESSGTGITGELFF.